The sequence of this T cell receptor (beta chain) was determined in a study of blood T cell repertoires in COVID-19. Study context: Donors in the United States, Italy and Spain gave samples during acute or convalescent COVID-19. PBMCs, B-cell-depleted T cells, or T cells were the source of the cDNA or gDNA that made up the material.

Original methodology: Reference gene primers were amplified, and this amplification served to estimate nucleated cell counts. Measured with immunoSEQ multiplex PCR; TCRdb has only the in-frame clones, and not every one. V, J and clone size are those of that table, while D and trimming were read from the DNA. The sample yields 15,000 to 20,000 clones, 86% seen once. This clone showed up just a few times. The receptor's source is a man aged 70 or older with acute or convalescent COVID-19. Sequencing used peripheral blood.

The CDR3 region is CASSSGAYEQYF. The CDR3 region has the DNA TGCGCCAGCAGTTCCGGGGCCTACGAGCAGTACTTC. The genes are TRBV5-1 and TRBJ2-7; D may be TRBD2 (5 bases). CDR1 and CDR2 from the germline V gene are SGHRS and YFSETQ. The CDR3 is made up of 12 amino acids. V was cut by 5 bases and J by 2 bases, with 8 bases left in between.